This T cell receptor (beta chain) was found in a study of blood T cell repertoires in COVID-19. Study summary: The United States, Italy and Spain were the sources of the acute and convalescent COVID-19 samples. The analysed material was cDNA or gDNA that came from T cells, B-cell-depleted T cells, or PBMCs.

The CDR3 loop spans 14 amino acids. Germline CDR1 reads MDHEN; CDR2 reads SYDVKM. This clone was recorded once. At one of its ends the junction is not consistent with the germline gene, which may arise from a read error. In the authors' methods: Estimation of nucleated cell counts relied on the amplification of reference gene primers. Profiling relied on immunoSEQ multiplex PCR, and the TCRdb table lists in-frame clones only, not all of them. From that table come the V and J calls and clone size; the DNA was used to work out D and trimming. The sample records roughly 100,000 clones, more than 75% being singletons.

The material sequenced was peripheral blood. The sequence was collected from a man between 60 and 70 years old with active or convalescent COVID-19. The chain links TRBV28 to TRBJ1-5; TRBD1 agrees at 8 bases. The CDR3 spells CVSSYQGAIQPQHF. The CDR3 DNA follows: TGTGTCAGCAGTTATCAGGGGGCAATTCAGCCCCAGCATTTT.